This TCR beta chain was found in a study of T-cell reconstitution after alpha-beta-depleted transplantation in children. Preparation of the TCRbeta library used unique molecular identifiers. Via MiXCR, TCRdb re-called the PCR reads, giving one row per CDR3 protein. The sample shows about 90,000 distinct CDR3 sequences, 8% to 9% of them seen only once. Ten or more counts support this clonotype. The source of this sequence is a human donor who donated a stem cell graft to a child with congenital amegakaryocytic thrombocytopenia. The source material was PBMCs from the stem cell graft donor, sampled from the stem cell graft.

CDR3 protein: CASSLGDRGGEKLFF. In DNA form, the CDR3 reads TGTGCCAGCAGTTTAGGGGACAGGGGAGGTGAAAAACTGTTTTTT. This chain links TRBV12-3 or TRBV12-4 with TRBJ1-4; TRBD1 matches 10 bases. V lost 1 base and J lost 7; bases outside the gene matches: 3. The CDR3 runs 15 residues.